The rows below give T cell receptor beta chains drawn from one sample of a study of CD4 T cells in relation to SARS-CoV-2 and coronaviruses. This table comes from immunoSEQ multiplex PCR, and its TCRdb copy is limited to in-frame clones, with some not included. The sample carries more than 25,000 clones, roughly 70% recorded once. Antigens of these TCRs are unknown. Sequenced: CD4+ T cells from PBMCs, cultured in vitro. Receptors originate from a human donor in good health. The CDR3 runs from the conserved cysteine through the conserved F or W. A D gene is named only where the DNA matches it firmly. The size of a clone is reported for some rows only, either as once, few or many, or as a class for expanded clones.

cdr3_nt cdr3_aa clone_size v_call d_call j_call
TGTGCCAGTAGTATGGGGGCCAGAGATACGCAGTATTTT CASSMGARDTQYF few TRBV19 . TRBJ2-3
TGTGCCAGCAGTTCTCAGGGGGTCCGGGAAAAACTGTTTTTT CASSSQGVREKLFF . TRBV27 TRBD1 TRBJ1-4
TGTGCCTGGAGTGTATCCGTAGTGGGCGGTGATCAGCCCCAGCATTTT CAWSVSVVGGDQPQHF . TRBV30 . TRBJ1-5
TGTGCCAGCAGCCATAAGGGGGGGAAGGACAAAAACATTCAGTACTTC CASSHKGGKDKNIQYF . TRBV5-4 . TRBJ2-4
TGTGCCAGCAGTCGAACGGAGACCCAGTACTTC CASSRTETQYF once TRBV6-5 . TRBJ2-5
TGTGCCAGCAGTTACGGGAATGGAAACGAGCAGTACTTC CASSYGNGNEQYF few TRBV6-2/TRBV6-3 . TRBJ2-7
TGTGCCAGCAGTTTACCCTATTTAGCGGAGAGCACAGATACGCAGTATTTT CASSLPYLAESTDTQYF . TRBV27 . TRBJ2-3
TGCGCCAGCAGCGGACAGAGCTCTGGAAACACCATATATTTT CASSGQSSGNTIYF . TRBV5-1 . TRBJ1-3
TGTGCCAGCAGAAAAGCACAGGGGGACTATGGCTACACCTTC CASRKAQGDYGYTF . TRBV6-5 TRBD1 TRBJ1-2
TGTGCCATCAGTGTTACGACAGAAAACTACGAGCAGTACTTC CAISVTTENYEQYF . TRBV10-3 . TRBJ2-7
TGTGCCAGCAGCCAAGATCTTTCGAGGAGCCACGAGCAGTACTTC CASSQDLSRSHEQYF few TRBV3-1/TRBV3-2 . TRBJ2-7
TGCGCCAGCAGCCAAGGCCGGACAGGGGGCTCCTACGAGCAGTACTTC CASSQGRTGGSYEQYF . TRBV4-3 TRBD1 TRBJ2-7
TGTGCCAGTAGTATTGGGGCAGATTCCTACAATGAGCAGTTCTTC CASSIGADSYNEQFF few TRBV19 . TRBJ2-1
TGTGCCAGCAGCGGGTCGTTAGCGGGAGAGGGCGCAGCCAAAAACATTCAGTACTTC CASSGSLAGEGAAKNIQYF . TRBV21-1 . TRBJ2-4
TGTGCCAGCAGCCTATTGGGCCGCGGGAGAGGCAATGAGCAGTTCTTC CASSLLGRGRGNEQFF . TRBV3-1/TRBV3-2 TRBD2 TRBJ2-1
TGTGCCATCCCCGGGGGGGGCAGCGCAACTAATGAAAAACTGTTTTTT CAIPGGGSATNEKLFF . TRBV27 . TRBJ1-4
TGTGCCAGCAGCTCGTCTAGCGCGGTCAGTGAGGCCAAAAACATTCAGTACTTC CASSSSSAVSEAKNIQYF . TRBV2 . TRBJ2-4
TGTGCCAGCAGTCGATCTATTAATGAAAAACTGTTTTTT CASSRSINEKLFF . TRBV2 . TRBJ1-4
TGTGCCAGCAGGGACAGCTACAACACCGGGGAGCTGTTTTTT CASRDSYNTGELFF . TRBV9 . TRBJ2-2
TGTGCCAGCAGCTCCTCGTGGCGGGGGGGCAGGAATGAGCAGTTCTTC CASSSSWRGGRNEQFF once TRBV11-2 TRBD2 TRBJ2-1